Reported below is one T cell receptor beta chain. Its antigen specificity is not known. No base quality information exists; no much larger clone differs at one position. The protocol used for the library was the immunoSEQ multiplex PCR assay. A mixture of 60 forward primers for TCR Vbeta segments and 13 reverse primers for TCR Jbeta segments was used in the multiplex PCR. Amplification of the CDR3 region of rearranged TCR beta genes was performed with a multiplex PCR assay on genomic DNA. The amplified TCR beta libraries were sequenced on the Illumina HiSeq System as 87-base-pair reads. Turning to the authors' computational methods: Across the 500 to 850 repertoires, a later analysis counted about 81 million unique TCR beta chains, approximately 10 million of which were shared by at least two donors. To remove PCR and sequencing errors, raw reads were error-corrected and collapsed into unique sequences using a nearest-neighbor algorithm that merged closely related sequences. To assign V, D and J gene segments, CDR3 sequences were aligned to IMGT reference sequences. For a sequence to be retained, at least a six-nucleotide match to both a V gene segment and a J gene segment was required. A rearrangement was called productive if the CDR3 had no stop codons and remained in frame with V and J, and every other rearrangement was called non-productive. CDR3 was defined according to IMGT convention as the region running from the second conserved V-encoded cysteine to the conserved J-encoded phenylalanine. The earlier analysis of 450 to 750 of the donors excluded any sequence lacking an unambiguous match to a single V gene segment. An earlier analysis of fewer than 750 of the donors called V segments functional above 56.7% productive rearrangements and segregating when the between-donor standard deviation exceeded 5%. A statistical classification framework was built to diagnose cytomegalovirus status from the catalog of TCR beta chain sequences. V and J gene assignment, in a later analysis, came from comparing TCR nucleotide sequences with IMGT/GENE-DB human TR gene sequences. In a later analysis, CDR3 sequences and most-parsimonious VDJ recombination scenarios were assigned using the TCRdist pipeline. In a later analysis, each TCR beta chain was defined by its CDR3 amino acid sequence together with its V-gene family, and reads without a unique V-gene family were excluded. To address suspected cross-contamination and a sequencing artifact, a later analysis removed a few hundred highly shared, low-generation-probability nucleotide sequences. In a later analysis, a clonal expansion index was calculated for each public chain from normalized within-repertoire ranks of inferred template counts. A later analysis computed generation probabilities with a VDJ recombination model fitted to out-of-frame rearrangements, and checked the results against IGoR. In a later analysis, TCR-TCR, TCR-HLA and TCR-CMV co-occurrence was scored with hypergeometric tests, and a repertoire-size bias correction was applied to TCR pairs. False discovery rates were estimated in a later analysis by permuting HLA or CMV assignments 20 times. In a later analysis, co-occurring TCRs were grouped using DBSCAN, and TCRdist sequence similarity was added for clustering within HLA-allele-positive subsets. Repertoires with fewer than 30,000 or more than 120,000 public chains, plus five repertoires with anomalous nucleotide sharing, were excluded from co-occurrence clustering. The source is immuneACCESS, and TCRdb retained only in-frame sequences with V and J called. Part of the clones is not carried over; for the studies checked, unresolved V genes explain less than half of this, and the remainder is unexplained. The V and J calls and clone size are taken from that table; D and trimming were inferred from the DNA. Counted in this sample were 25,000 to 35,000 clones; just under 90% of them appeared once. 2.7% of the sample is in the top ten clones.

These data originate in a study of cytomegalovirus exposure and HLA in healthy donors (dated 2017 in TCRdb). For the wider study: According to an earlier analysis of 550 to 750 of the donors, about 190 million T cells yielded 117 million unique TCR beta sequences and about 300 Gb of sequence data. To predict cytomegalovirus infection status, the study brought together high-throughput TCR immunosequencing, statistical association of individual TCRs with disease status, and machine learning. An earlier analysis of some 600 of the donors applied high-throughput TCR beta sequencing to assess whether each TCR beta V gene segment acted as functional or pseudogenic. Donor age, sex, ethnicity and CMV serostatus were compiled alongside the repertoire data. Rather than using new phenotypic data, the later analysis identified candidate immune exposures from TCR beta sequences and from how often those sequences occurred across donors. The T cell repertoires of under 750 subjects were profiled by immunosequencing and related to cytomegalovirus serostatus. In a later genetic analysis, genome-wide SNP genotypes for about three fifths of the 666 donors were used, and that subset was treated as a discovery cohort. The number of donors typed differed by locus, with 629-630 for A, B, C, DRB1 and DQB1, roughly 520 for DQA1, 600 to 610 for DPA1, and approximately 470 for DPB1. HLA typing covered class I and class II loci at four-digit resolution. A later analysis re-examined previously published TCR beta repertoires from hundreds of donors and added high-resolution HLA genotyping to investigate patterns of TCR occurrence. The study was designed to test whether signatures of past pathogen exposure could be identified by cataloging public T cell receptors. Roughly 310 gigabases of sequencing data and approximately 85 million unique TCR sequences were included in an early release covering over 600 HLA-typed donors. Among the roughly 390 genotyped donors, under 90% belonged to the genetic ancestry cluster associated with self-reported Caucasian donors. All discovery cohort repertoires had been generated on a single sequencing platform. Among approximately 370 genotyped donors of the cohort, an average of about 240,000 unique TCR beta nucleotide sequences was sequenced per donor, of which about 19% were non-productive. Besides the first cohort of approximately 710 subjects, a separate validation cohort made up of about 120 different subjects was used. Because of strong linkage in the cohort, roughly five DR-DQ haplotypes were treated as single units for association and clustering.

Unmatched junction bases come to 1, with V trimmed by 1 base and J by 3 bases. From a lookup of the germline V gene (reference sequence), CDR1 and CDR2 are SEHNR and FQNEAQ. The CDR3 sequence holds 15 residues, the cysteine and phenylalanine included. The CDR3 DNA has 45 bases and is translated from base 1. Paper-wide results and their limitations: According to a later analysis, most CMV-associated TCR beta chains appeared to be HLA-restricted, and the HLA associations seemed to be driven largely by CMV exposure. Broadly in line with IMGT annotations, most TCR beta V segments showed up in productive rearrangements about 87% or about 30% of the time in an earlier analysis of several hundred of the donors. A further reported finding was that TCR beta sequences accurately predicted the HLA-A and HLA-B alleles for most subjects in the first cohort. In a later analysis, HLA-associated TCR beta chains showed more clonal expansion and lower generation probabilities than non-associated chains that were equally common. Because counts were too low, seventeen rarely observed V segments, including chromosome 9 orphons, were excluded from the earlier analysis of some 540 of the donors. In a later genetic analysis, fewer N-insertions in productive TCRs were reported among donors in an Asian-associated ancestry cluster than the roughly 670-donor mean. CMV serostatus was the only immune exposure information available for the cohort. When HLA alleles, especially DR and DQ, strongly co-occurred, TCR associations were difficult to assign to individual alleles. The authors suggested that the approach could potentially be extended to other disease states and immunological phenotypes. A later analysis associated about 16,000 TCR beta sequences with specific HLA alleles at a false discovery rate of 0.05. According to a later analysis, TCR association rates differed among HLA loci, with DRB1 alleles showing the most associated TCRs and HLA-C alleles showing the fewest. Several of the top co-occurrence clusters appeared to be linked to parvovirus B19, influenza, CMV and Epstein-Barr virus, according to a later analysis. Linkage disequilibrium might explain the correlated functional status among segregating V segments, but an unknown experimental factor could not be ruled out. A cluster of highly shared sequence variants was judged likely to be a technical artifact of the sequencing pipeline. In this cohort, only TCR beta chains were sequenced, and detectable features were limited by the absence of alpha or paired-chain data. While some public TCRs were present in many individuals, most TCR sequences turned up only very rarely across donors. HLA typing was unavailable for some donors at each locus, so association tests used only the typed subset. In a later genetic analysis, a missense DCLRE1C variant was associated with V-gene and J-gene trimming of TCR beta chains, and the association was replicated in an independent cohort. Presence/absence analyses assumed roughly uniform sequencing depth across donors, an assumption that may not hold. A total of 150 to 200 TCR beta chains were listed by the study as associated with cytomegalovirus. In vitro tests confirmed that three of the cytomegalovirus-associated TCR beta chains recognize cytomegalovirus antigens. Some IMGT-functional V segments, including TRBV6-2 and TRBV6-3, could not be told apart with the 87-base-pair reads, so those segments were excluded. The classifier was reported to diagnose cytomegalovirus status with high specificity and sensitivity in both the original cohort and the validation cohort.

The cohort was made up of roughly 670 healthy bone marrow donors. Cohort members were all nominally healthy when sampled, although unrecorded immune exposures were likely present. The donor tested CMV seronegative, placing the donor among the 350 or so seronegative members of the cohort. A peripheral blood sample was provided by each donor, and peripheral blood mononuclear cells were used for TCR beta sequencing. The Qiagen DNeasy Blood Extraction Kit was used to extract genomic DNA from the blood cell samples. The source material was PBMCs. The chain links TRBV7-9 with TRBJ2-3, with TRBD1 matching 10 junction bases. The TCR was taken from a boy aged 10-17 years in good health and CMV-seronegative. The CDR3 has the sequence CASSLGQGATDTQYF. The DNA is TGTGCCAGCAGCTTAGGACAGGGGGCGACAGATACGCAGTATTTT.